This is a list of T cell receptor beta chains from one sample in a study of tumor-infiltrating lymphocytes in oesophageal squamous cell carcinoma. Via MiXCR, TCRdb re-called the PCR reads, giving one row per CDR3 protein. This sample has almost 20,000 distinct CDR3 sequences, with approximately 40% found just once. Material: esophageal tumor tissue. The receptors stem from a male donor with esophageal squamous cell carcinoma. Both conserved end residues are part of each CDR3. D genes are given only for firm matches. Not all rows give a size; the values are once, few, many and, for expanded clones, a class.

abundance | j_gene | v_gene | d_gene | CDR3nt | CDR3aa
. | TRBJ2-3 | TRBV6-1 | . | TGTGCCAGCAGTGACAGGGCGAGGAATACGCAGTATTTT | CASSDRARNTQYF
few | TRBJ2-7 | TRBV5-1 | . | TGCGCCAGCACCCCGGACTGGATCAATGAGCAGTACTTC | CASTPDWINEQYF
many | TRBJ2-3 | TRBV5-1 | . | TGCGCCAGCTGGGTCGGAGGTACAGATACGCAGTATTTT | CASWVGGTDTQYF
. | TRBJ2-5 | TRBV7-2 | . | TGTGCCAGCAGCTTATCATCTGAGACCCAGTACTTC | CASSLSSETQYF
few | TRBJ1-2 | TRBV7-8 | . | TGTGCCAGCAGCTCCTATGAATACCCCGGGACGGCCACGACTAAATTCTATGGCTACACCTTC | CASSSYEYPGTATTKFYGYTF
. | TRBJ2-1 | TRBV6-8 | . | TGTGCCAGCTCTAACGGCCAGCTGCGATCATCCGGGCAGTTCTTC | CASSNGQLRSSGQFF
. | TRBJ1-1 | TRBV7-9 | TRBD1 | TGTGCCAGCAGCCCATACACCGGGACAGTAACTGAAGCTTTCTTT | CASSPYTGTVTEAFF
. | TRBJ2-7 | TRBV7-6 | . | TGTGCCAGCAGCTTAGCGGGTTCCGCCTACGAGCAGTACTTC | CASSLAGSAYEQYF
medium-sized | TRBJ2-1 | TRBV11-2 | TRBD2 | TGTGCCAGCAGCTTGGGACTAGGATACAATGAGCAGTTCTTC | CASSLGLGYNEQFF
many | TRBJ1-1 | TRBV6-1 | . | TGTGCCAGCAGTGAATTGCCGACTGAAGCTTTCTTT | CASSELPTEAFF
. | TRBJ2-3 | TRBV9 | TRBD2 | TGTGCCAGCAGCGTAGCTCCTAGCGGACTGGGCACAGATACGCAGTATTTT | CASSVAPSGLGTDTQYF
. | TRBJ2-1 | TRBV7-2 | TRBD1 | TGTGCCAGCAGCCGGGACAGGGACTACGAGCAGTTCTTC | CASSRDRDYEQFF
. | TRBJ1-1 | TRBV28 | . | TGTGCCAGCAGCTTAGAGGGGCGATGGACTGAAGCTTTCTTT | CASSLEGRWTEAFF
many | TRBJ2-5 | TRBV7-9 | TRBD2 | TGTGCCAGCAGCTCAACTCAACCGGGACTACCAAACAATGAGCAGTACTTC | CASSSTQPGLPNNEQYF
medium-sized | TRBJ2-1 | TRBV7-9 | . | TGTGCCAGCAGCCCCGCGGGCTTCTCCTACAATGAGCAGTTCTTC | CASSPAGFSYNEQFF
many | TRBJ1-2 | TRBV19 | . | TGTGCCAGTAGTATAGATCCGACAGATCCTGGCTACACCTTC | CASSIDPTDPGYTF
many | TRBJ2-1 | TRBV19 | TRBD2 | TGTGCCAGTAGTATAGATCCCGGGGGGAGCTCCTACAATGAGCAGTTCTTC | CASSIDPGGSSYNEQFF
few | TRBJ2-1 | TRBV7-2 | TRBD2 | TGTGCCAGCAGCTTAGAGGGAGGGGTCTACAATGAGCAGTTCTTC | CASSLEGGVYNEQFF
many | TRBJ2-1 | TRBV5-6 | . | TGTGCCAGCAGCTTGAGCGTTGGTGAGCAGTTCTTC | CASSLSVGEQFF
once | TRBJ2-5 | TRBV19 | . | TGTGCCAGCGGATCATCCTCCTATAATTCACCCCTCCACTTC | CASGSSSYNSPLHF
. | TRBJ2-1 | TRBV6-6 | . | TGTGCCAGCAGTTACTCGGGACGGGGGAGTAGCTCCTACAATGAGCAGTTCTTC | CASSYSGRGSSSYNEQFF
medium-sized | TRBJ2-5 | TRBV7-2 | . | TGTGCCAGCAGCTTAAAAGCCGGGAGTCAGACCCAGTACTTC | CASSLKAGSQTQYF
. | TRBJ2-5 | TRBV7-9 | . | TGTGCCAGCAGCTTACAGGGAAAAACCCCCCGAGAGACCCAGTACTTC | CASSLQGKTPRETQYF
few | TRBJ1-5 | TRBV6-6 | . | TGTGCCAGCAGTTACAGGGACGCCGGCAATCAGCCCCAGCATTTT | CASSYRDAGNQPQHF
few | TRBJ2-7 | TRBV12-3/TRBV12-4 | . | TGTGCCAGCAGTTTAGATGCCCAGGGGACGAAGCAGTACTTC | CASSLDAQGTKQYF
medium-sized | TRBJ2-1 | TRBV6-6 | TRBD2 | TGTGCCAGCAGTTACTCGACTAGCGCCTACTCCTACAATGAGCAGTTCTTC | CASSYSTSAYSYNEQFF
. | TRBJ2-5 | TRBV7-2 | . | TGTGCCAGCAGCGTGACACTTGGGGAGACCCAGTACTTC | CASSVTLGETQYF
. | TRBJ1-5 | TRBV7-9 | . | TGTGCCAGCAGCCATCCAGGTCCCAATCAGCCCCAGCATTTT | CASSHPGPNQPQHF
. | TRBJ2-7 | TRBV7-2 | . | TGTGCCAGCAGCTTAGGCGCTAGTTCCGGCGAGCAGTACTTC | CASSLGASSGEQYF
many | TRBJ2-5 | TRBV12-3/TRBV12-4 | TRBD1 | TGTGCCAGCAGTTGGGACAGGGCCGGAATTCAAGAGACCCAGTACTTC | CASSWDRAGIQETQYF
medium-sized | TRBJ1-2 | TRBV7-9 | . | TGTGCCAGCAGCTCCCAGGTGGATGGCTACACCTTC | CASSSQVDGYTF
. | TRBJ2-1 | TRBV7-9 | . | TGTGCCAGCAGCTTATCCCCGAGCGGTCTCTCCTACAATGAGCAGTTCTTC | CASSLSPSGLSYNEQFF
. | TRBJ2-5 | TRBV19 | . | TGTGCCAGTAGTCTTGTGGGCCTGCAAACCTACAATGAGCAGTACTTC | CASSLVGLQTYNEQYF
many | TRBJ1-1 | TRBV7-2 | . | TGTGCCAGCAGCTTGCGAATCCAGGGGACGAACACTGAAGCTTTCTTT | CASSLRIQGTNTEAFF
. | TRBJ2-3 | TRBV14 | . | TGTGCCAGCTCCGTTTCCGGACTTGATACGCAGTATTTT | CASSVSGLDTQYF
. | TRBJ2-5 | TRBV7-2 | TRBD2 | TGTGCCAGCAGCTTTGGGGGTGGAGCGGGAGTGGGCTGGGAGACCCAGTACTTC | CASSFGGGAGVGWETQYF
. | TRBJ2-7 | TRBV24-1 | . | TGTGCCACCAGTACGGCAGGGGGGGATGCGTACTTC | CATSTAGGDAYF
medium-sized | TRBJ2-5 | TRBV7-9 | . | TGTGCCAGCAGCATAAGCAGTCCGGGTGAGACCCAGTACTTC | CASSISSPGETQYF
. | TRBJ2-5 | TRBV7-8 | . | TGTGCCAGCAGCCACCCGACCCACCTCGACACGCAGTACCAAGAGACCCAGTACTTC | CASSHPTHLDTQYQETQYF
. | TRBJ2-3 | TRBV24-1 | . | TGTGCCACCAGTGATTTGGTGTCTGGCACAGATACGCAGTATTTT | CATSDLVSGTDTQYF
many | TRBJ1-1 | TRBV6-1 | . | TGTGCCGGAGGGGCGTGGACTGAAGCTTTCTTT | CAGGAWTEAFF
. | TRBJ1-2 | TRBV5-1 | . | TGCGCCAGCCGAGGGGGGCAAGACTATGGCTACACCTTC | CASRGGQDYGYTF
many | TRBJ2-1 | TRBV5-6 | . | TGTGCCAGCAGTATGTTGGCAGACTACAATGAGCAGTTCTTC | CASSMLADYNEQFF
. | TRBJ2-7 | TRBV7-6 | TRBD2 | TGTGCCAGCAGCTTAAGGGGAGGACTAGCGGACCTTTACGAGCAGTACTTC | CASSLRGGLADLYEQYF
. | TRBJ1-1 | TRBV12-3/TRBV12-4 | . | TGTGCCAGCAGTCCCCTCCGGGGGACGAGGGACAATAAGCAGTTCTTT | CASSPLRGTRDNKQFF
. | TRBJ2-5 | TRBV7-2 | TRBD1 | TGTGCCAGCAGCTCCCGAGTCGGGACAGTAGAGACCCAGTACTTC | CASSSRVGTVETQYF
once | TRBJ2-5 | TRBV7-3 | . | TGTGCCAGCAGCCGGACTGGGGCACGGGGACAAGAGACCCAGTACTTC | CASSRTGARGQETQYF
many | TRBJ2-2 | TRBV9 | . | TGTGCCAGCAGCGCCGAAGGTGACGGAGACACCGGGGAGCTGTTTTTT | CASSAEGDGDTGELFF
. | TRBJ2-4 | TRBV7-2 | TRBD2 | TGTGCCAGCAGCTTATACCCTAGCGGAGGCAATGAGCAGTACTTC | CASSLYPSGGNEQYF
many | TRBJ2-3 | TRBV12-3/TRBV12-4 | . | TGTGCCAGCAGTTTATCTGGACGGACAGATACGCAGTATTTT | CASSLSGRTDTQYF
. | TRBJ2-6 | TRBV7-2 | . | TGTGCCAGCAGCTTGGACAGCTTAAACAACGTCCTGACTTTC | CASSLDSLNNVLTF
medium-sized | TRBJ2-6 | TRBV6-6 | . | TGTGCCAGCAGTTACTCGCCGGCCGCCAACGTCCTGACTTTC | CASSYSPAANVLTF
few | TRBJ2-7 | TRBV11-2 | TRBD2 | TGTGCCAGCAGCTCAAGGGCGGGGGTCGAGCAGTACTTC | CASSSRAGVEQYF
many | TRBJ1-5 | TRBV6-1 | . | TGTGCCAGCAGTGTCGACCCCTATAACGATCAGCCCCAGCATTTT | CASSVDPYNDQPQHF
once | TRBJ1-2 | TRBV5-6 | TRBD1 | TGTGCCAGCAGCCGGGACAGGCGAGGGAACTATGGCTACACCTTC | CASSRDRRGNYGYTF
medium-sized | TRBJ2-7 | TRBV7-9 | TRBD1 | TGTGCCAGCAGCTCCGGACAGGGGCATTACGAGCAGTACTTC | CASSSGQGHYEQYF
. | TRBJ2-7 | TRBV2 | . | TGTGCCAGCGGGGGACCAAGAGGTGACGAGCAGTACTTC | CASGGPRGDEQYF
many | TRBJ2-7 | TRBV11-2 | . | TGTGCCAGCAGCTCTCCCTACGAGCAGTACTTC | CASSSPYEQYF